This passage covers 7 T cell receptor beta chains from one sample sequenced in a study of shared clonotypes between healthy human individuals. TCRdb keeps only in-frame clones here, not all; method: immunoSEQ multiplex PCR. Of some 2,000,000 clones in the sample, approximately 94% were seen once. The specimen sequenced was naive CD4+ T cells sorted from blood. Noted subset: CD45RA+ positively selected. Receptor source: a young man in good health.

This chain connects TRBV30 to TRBJ1-3, with TRBD1 matching over 9 bases. CDR1 is GTSNPN and CDR2 is SVGIG in the germline V gene (reference sequence). The V segment lost 3 bases and the J segment 4 bases; nucleotides outside the gene matches: 4. The CDR3 consists of 14 residues. The CDR3 loop reads CAWSTGGVGNTIYF. The CDR3 nucleotides read TGTGCCTGGAGCACAGGGGGCGTAGGAAACACCATATATTTT.

The rearrangement joins TRBV7-2 to TRBJ2-2; 7 nucleotides agree with TRBD1. The V segment lost 5 bases and the J segment 1 base; nucleotides outside the gene matches: 7. From germline, CDR1 is SGHTA and CDR2 FQGNSA. CDR3 length equals 16 residues. The CDR3 loop reads CASSTDRPMNTGELFF. The CDR3 region has the DNA TGTGCCAGCAGCACGGACAGGCCCATGAACACCGGGGAGCTGTTTTTT. Full variable domain (remainder filled in from reference TRBV7-2 and TRBJ2-2): GAGVSQSPSNKVTEKGKDVELRCDPISGHTALYWYRQSLGQGLEFLIYFQGNSAPDKSGLPSDRFSAERTGGSVSTLTIQRTQQEDSAVYLCASSTDRPMNTGELFFGEGSRLTVL.

The chain couples TRBV30 to TRBJ1-4; a possible D gene is TRBD1 (6 bases). Germline V gene data show CDR1 as GTSNPN and CDR2 as SVGIG (reference sequence). The V end was cut by 1 base, the J end by 10 bases, with 22 bases between. The CDR3 spans 16 residues. Here the CDR3 DNA reads TGTGCCTGGAGTGCCCAGGGAGGGGGGCACCTTGGAAAACTGTTTTTT. Translated: CAWSAQGGGHLGKLFF.

The V gene is TRBV6-4, the J gene TRBJ2-2; 9 positions match TRBD1. The germline gives CDR1 MRHNA, CDR2 SNTAGT. The CDR3 spans 18 residues. With V trimmed by 0 bases and J by 1 base, 6 bases remained unmatched. The CDR3: CASSDSKQGAQNTGELFF. In DNA form, the CDR3 reads TGTGCCAGCAGTGACTCAAAACAGGGGGCGCAGAACACCGGGGAGCTGTTTTTT.

This chain uses TRBV2 with TRBJ1-2; TRBD1 matches 10 bases. The CDR3 is 16 residues long. The V and J ends lost 4 bases and 4 bases, in that order; junction bases with no gene match: 9. Germline V gives CDR1 SNHLY, CDR2 FYNNEI. CDR3 residues: CASSVEGQGRIYGYTF. DNA for the CDR3: TGTGCCAGCAGTGTAGAGGGACAGGGGCGTATCTATGGCTACACCTTC.

This clone was counted once. The J gene is TRBJ1-1, the V gene TRBV6-5, with 8 bases lining up with TRBD1. The CDR3 has 13 amino acids. After removal of 4 bases from V and 10 bases from J, the junction contained 8 bases not matched to a gene. Germline-derived CDR1 and CDR2 are MNHEY and SVGAGI. CDR3: CASSSITGGGAFF. As DNA, the CDR3 is TGTGCCAGCAGTTCTATTACAGGGGGGGGAGCTTTCTTT.

This chain links TRBV6-5 with TRBJ2-7; possibly TRBD1 or TRBD2 for D (5 bases each). V was cut by 7 bases and J by 2 bases, with 15 bases left in between. The CDR3 is made up of 14 amino acids. Germline CDR1 reads MNHEY; CDR2 reads SVGAGI. The CDR3 spells CASNPTGLTYEQYF. CDR3 sequence (DNA): TGTGCCAGCAATCCGACGGGGCTCACCTACGAGCAGTACTTC.